This T cell receptor beta chain was identified in a study of CD8 T cells in ankylosing spondylitis (dated by TCRdb to the late 2010s). General notes on the study: T cell receptor beta repertoires were profiled in healthy donors and ankylosing spondylitis patients so that disease-linked TCR variants could be found. In total, the full study cohort was made up of roughly 110 healthy donors and about two dozen ankylosing spondylitis patients. Peripheral blood samples were taken, and synovial fluid was additionally collected from ankylosing spondylitis patients. The full study reports these points: Some motif variants had previously been reported in the synovial fluid and blood of reactive arthritis patients, which suggests shared mechanisms of disease initiation. A TCR beta motif of several highly homologous amino acid variants appeared characteristic of blood from ankylosing spondylitis patients. In peripheral blood, the disease-linked clones were found at relatively low frequencies and had a CD8+ phenotype. According to the report, matched synovial fluid samples from ankylosing spondylitis patients were significantly enriched for the disease-linked clones.

These reads were obtained on an Illumina HiSeq 2500. Quantitative 5'-RACE with molecular barcodes was the method used to prepare the TCR beta libraries. Per the source publication's procedure: A new computational method based on a probabilistic model of VDJ rearrangement was used to identify disease-linked TCR variants. TCRdb applied fastp at Q25 and MiXCR to the public reads, then kept only in-frame beta chains. Identical CDR3 protein sequences are pooled into one entry, listed with their most common genes and DNA. These V and J calls rely on TCRdb rather than the paper's analysis. This sample has about 840,000 distinct CDR3 sequences in its table, and 12% of those were observed once. Together, the top ten hold about 0.49% of the sample. Looking up the germline V gene yields CDR1 SGHRS and CDR2 YFSETQ. Spanning cysteine to phenylalanine, the CDR3 consists of 13 amino acids. CDR3 DNA is the only sequence kept; it has 39 bases, read in frame from the first base. V is reduced by 0 bases and J by 8 bases, leaving a spacing of 11 bases between them.

This clonotype occurred a few times. It lacks a known antigen. No much larger clone is present one base from it, and per-base qualities are unavailable. Recombination joined TRBV5-1 with TRBJ1-2; D gene: possibly TRBD1, on 5 matching bases. This clonotype originated in a male donor with ankylosing spondylitis. Sequenced input: blood, either unsorted or a sorted T cell fraction (not recorded which). The CDR3 protein: CASSLARGEGYTF. The sequenced DNA is TGCGCCAGCAGCTTGGCCCGGGGGGAAGGCTACACCTTC.